This TCR beta chain was recorded in a study of cytomegalovirus exposure and HLA in healthy donors. On the study more broadly: A data release that came early held tens of millions of unique TCRs from HLA-typed donors.

General observations from the study: Published work reported that the classifier diagnosed cytomegalovirus status with high specificity and sensitivity. Most of the TCR beta V segments (in an earlier analysis) were productive either about 87% or about 30% of the time.

The PCR used 60 Vbeta and 13 Jbeta primers. In the original workflow: The count from a later analysis was 70 million to 85 million unique TCR beta chains, some 12 million of them shared. Assay used: immunoSEQ multiplex PCR; TCRdb lists only in-frame clones, some missing. V and J calls and clone size come straight from that table; D and trimming were deduced from the DNA. The data show 100,000 or so clones, nearly 80% seen once. Note on this clone: Antigen: not known.

Material for sequencing was PBMCs. The sequence derives from a young man in good health and CMV-seronegative.

The CDR3 DNA follows: TGTGCCATACCGGGGTCAGGGGGGAACACTGAAGCTTTCTTT. It specifies CAIPGSGGNTEAFF. The V call is TRBV10-3, the J call TRBJ1-1; 7 bases line up with TRBD1. Unmatched junction bases numbered 8, after V lost 9 bases and J lost 1 base. The CDR3 is 14 residues long. Germline V lookup: CDR1 ENHRY, CDR2 SYGVKD.